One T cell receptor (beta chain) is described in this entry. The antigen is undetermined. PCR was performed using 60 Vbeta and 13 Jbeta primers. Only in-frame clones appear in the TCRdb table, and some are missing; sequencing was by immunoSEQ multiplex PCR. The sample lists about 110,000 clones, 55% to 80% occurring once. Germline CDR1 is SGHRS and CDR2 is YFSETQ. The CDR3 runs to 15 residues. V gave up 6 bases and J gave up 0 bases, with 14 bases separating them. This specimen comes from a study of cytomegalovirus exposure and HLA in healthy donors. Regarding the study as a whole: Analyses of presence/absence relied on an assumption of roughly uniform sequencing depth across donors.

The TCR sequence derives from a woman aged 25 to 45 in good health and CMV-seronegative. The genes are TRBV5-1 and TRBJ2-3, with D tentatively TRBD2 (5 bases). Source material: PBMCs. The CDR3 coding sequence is TGCGCCAGCATTCTCGACGGGGTTAGCACAGATACGCAGTATTTT. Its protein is CASILDGVSTDTQYF. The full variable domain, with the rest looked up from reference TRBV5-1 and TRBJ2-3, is KAGVTQTPRYLIKTRGQQVTLSCSPISGHRSVSWYQQTPGQGLQFLFEYFSETQRNKGNFPGRFSGRQFSNSRSEMNVSTLELGDSALYLCASILDGVSTDTQYFGPGTRLTVL.